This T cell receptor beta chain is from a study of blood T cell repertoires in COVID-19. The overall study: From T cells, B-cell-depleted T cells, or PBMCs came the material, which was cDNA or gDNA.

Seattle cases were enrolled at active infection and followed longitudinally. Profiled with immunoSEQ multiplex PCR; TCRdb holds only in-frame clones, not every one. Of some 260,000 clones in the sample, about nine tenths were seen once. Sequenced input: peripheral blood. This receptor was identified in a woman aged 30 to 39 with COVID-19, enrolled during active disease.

CDR3 protein: CSVADREGQPQHF. The CDR3, as DNA: TGCAGCGTTGCGGACAGGGAGGGTCAGCCCCAGCATTTT. This rearrangement joins TRBV29-1 to TRBJ1-5, with 8 positions matching TRBD1. Germline CDR1 is SQVTM and CDR2 is ANQGSEA. V trimming: 4 bases; J trimming: 6 bases; junction bases outside the gene matches: 5. This CDR3 spans 13 amino acids.